The 20 T cell receptor beta chains below come from one sample, sequenced in a study of response to subunit inactivated influenza vaccine. TCRdb independently ran MiXCR on the RT-PCR reads; one entry per CDR3 protein. In the table there are roughly 620,000 distinct CDR3 sequences, roughly 12% of which are singletons. A further study also used this sample, focusing on T cells expressing NK-cell markers. This second study notes: It was by 5'RACE template switching with UMIs that TCR beta cDNA was made.

The sequenced sample was PBMCs from blood, obtained on the day of vaccination. The receptor source for this set is a man aged 50 to 59 who received an inactivated influenza vaccine.

The chain couples TRBV12-3 or TRBV12-4 to TRBJ2-2; TRBD1 matches at 8 bases. Trimming at V came to 4 bases and at J to 7 bases, leaving 2 bases not matched to a gene. The CDR3 consists of 13 residues. The CDR3 protein is CASSWTGSGELFF. In DNA form, the CDR3 reads TGTGCCAGCAGTTGGACAGGGAGCGGGGAGCTGTTTTTT.

This clonotype turned up a few times. The genes are TRBV11-1 and TRBJ2-1; 8 bases match TRBD1. Trimming at V came to 1 base and at J to 6 bases, leaving 2 bases not matched to a gene. The CDR3 consists of 14 residues. Germline V gene lookup returns CDR1 SGHAT and CDR2 FQDESV (reference sequence). CDR3 protein: CASSLETGGNEQFF. CDR3 sequence (DNA): TGTGCCAGCAGCTTAGAAACAGGGGGCAATGAGCAGTTCTTC.

This clonotype was observed a few times. The chain uses TRBV20-1 and TRBJ2-3, with 8 bases fitting TRBD2. Germline values: CDR1 DFQATT, CDR2 SNEGSKA (reference sequence). The CDR3 runs 14 residues. The trim removed 6 bases at V and 7 bases at J, leaving 12 bases unmatched. The CDR3 coding sequence is TGCAGTGCCCCGACCAGCGGGGGCCTTAATACGCAGTATTTT. It yields the protein CSAPTSGGLNTQYF.

The chain joins TRBV5-1 to TRBJ2-3; the D is unclear. The CDR3 is made up of 15 amino acids. V lost 0 bases and J 4 bases, leaving 12 bases between the germline ends. Germline V gene lookup returns CDR1 SGHRS and CDR2 YFSETQ. Written as DNA, the CDR3 is TGCGCCAGCAGCTTGGTAAATCCCCTCGCAGATACGCAGTATTTT. Protein product: CASSLVNPLADTQYF. Variable domain in full (rest from reference TRBV5-1 and TRBJ2-3): KAGVTQTPRYLIKTRGQQVTLSCSPISGHRSVSWYQQTPGQGLQFLFEYFSETQRNKGNFPGRFSGRQFSNSRSEMNVSTLELGDSALYLCASSLVNPLADTQYFGPGTRLTVL.

This clonotype was seen many times. The J gene is TRBJ2-5, the V gene TRBV29-1; D perhaps matches TRBD1 (5 bases). The V gene lost 4 bases and the J gene lost 0 bases, with 15 bases spanning the gap. Germline CDR1 and CDR2: SQVTM and ANQGSEA. The CDR3 is 15 residues long. The CDR3, as DNA: TGCAGCGTTGGTAGGGGTGTAGGCAACCAAGAGACCCAGTACTTC. Translated, it gives CSVGRGVGNQETQYF.

The sample holds a few counts of this clonotype. J is TRBJ2-1 and V is TRBV11-2, with D perhaps TRBD2 (5 bases). Trimming pared 7 bases from V and 0 bases from J, leaving 16 bases between. The CDR3 length is 16 residues. In germline, CDR1 is SGHAT, CDR2 FQNNGV. CDR3 in amino acids: CASTPRLFGSYNEQFF. The DNA of the CDR3 is TGTGCCAGCACCCCGCGACTATTTGGCTCCTACAATGAGCAGTTCTTC.

The chain couples TRBV5-1 to TRBJ2-7; no clear D gene. Germline V gene lookup returns CDR1 SGHRS and CDR2 YFSETQ. The V end lost 0 bases, the J end lost 2 bases, and 9 bases lay between the germline ends. This CDR3 has 14 amino acids. CDR3 coding DNA: TGCGCCAGCAGCTTGGGACCTCTAGCCTACGAGCAGTACTTC. This sequence encodes CASSLGPLAYEQYF.

This clonotype was observed a handful of times. V usage is TRBV12-3 or TRBV12-4 and J usage is TRBJ2-3, with D unresolved. Trimming removed 6 bases at V and 1 base at J, with 23 bases between. The CDR3 is made up of 18 amino acids. The CDR3 DNA follows: TGTGCCAGCAGCTCCCAAGTCCCGGCGGTCCTAGGCACAGATACGCAGTATTTT. It is translated as CASSSQVPAVLGTDTQYF.

This clonotype has a handful of counts. V usage is TRBV27 and J usage is TRBJ2-2, with a weak D call TRBD2 (5 bases). CDR1 and CDR2 (germline): MNHEY, SMNVEV (reference sequence). CDR3 length: 14 residues. Trimming took off 7 bases at V and 7 bases at J, with 16 bases between the two ends. In nucleotides, the CDR3 is TGTGCCAGCACCATCATCGGCGGGCACGGGGAGCTGTTTTTT. Its translation is CASTIIGGHGELFF.

The chain carries TRBV5-1 and TRBJ2-1; 8 nucleotides match TRBD1. CDR1 is SGHRS, CDR2 YFSETQ, per germline. The J segment lost 2 bases and the V segment lost 2 bases, leaving 3 bases of the junction unmatched. The CDR3 is 15 residues long. CDR3 residues: CASSLIQGAYNEQFF. The CDR3 DNA reads TGCGCCAGCAGCTTAATACAGGGGGCCTACAATGAGCAGTTCTTC.

The chain uses TRBV12-3 or TRBV12-4 and TRBJ2-7; D remains unclear. V was trimmed by 11 bases and J by 5 bases, leaving 25 bases between them. CDR3 length: 15 amino acids. The CDR3 protein is CASSRPDLSFHEQYF. The CDR3 bases are TGTGCCTCCTCCCGTCCTGATCTTTCTTTCCACGAGCAGTACTTC.

The chain is built from TRBV28 and TRBJ1-1; no firm D call. The CDR3 has 15 amino acids. V dropped 6 bases and J dropped 1 base, with 15 bases sitting between them. CDR1 is MDHEN and CDR2 is SYDVKM in the germline V gene. CDR3 nucleotides: TGTGCCAGCAGGTTACCCCGGGGTTGGAACACTGAAGCTTTCTTT. Translating gives CASRLPRGWNTEAFF.

With regard to this clonotype: A much bigger clone sits one base away, suggesting this may be a read error. The gene calls are TRBV25-1 and TRBJ1-1; D unclear. Germline V lookup: CDR1 MGHDK, CDR2 SYGVNS. The CDR3 is 13 amino acids. The CDR3 sequence: CASSAESNTEAYF. Written as DNA, the CDR3 is TGTGCCAGCAGTGCCGAATCTAACACTGAAGCTTACTTT.

This chain joins TRBV29-1 and TRBJ2-5, with D perhaps matching TRBD1 (6 bases). CDR1 is SQVTM, CDR2 ANQGSEA, per germline. CDR3 length: 12 amino acids. With 6 bases removed from V and 11 bases from J, the gap between germline ends came to 19 bases. The CDR3 coding sequence is TGCAGCGTCCACAGGGATACAGTGAGTCAGTACTTC. As protein: CSVHRDTVSQYF.

This clonotype was observed a few times. The J gene is TRBJ2-1, the V gene TRBV11-2; 8 positions agree with TRBD2. Per the germline V gene, CDR1 is SGHAT and CDR2 is FQNNGV. The V gene end was trimmed by 8 bases and the J gene end by 3 bases; junction bases not matched to a gene: 12. This CDR3 has 16 amino acids. For the CDR3, the DNA is TGTGCCAGCCAAGGACGCCGGGGGGGGTACTACAATGAGCAGTTCTTC. Translated, it gives CASQGRRGGYYNEQFF.

A few counts support this clonotype. CDR3 amino acids: CASSLGTTRSGYNEQFF. CDR3 nucleotide sequence: TGTGCCAGCTCACTCGGGACTACCCGATCAGGTTACAATGAGCAGTTCTTC. The chain links TRBV18 to TRBJ2-1; TRBD2 agrees at 7 bases. CDR1 is KGHSH, CDR2 LQKENI, per germline. The CDR3 length is 17 residues. Trimming cost V 4 bases and J 4 bases; bases outside gene matches: 13. Complete variable domain (other parts from reference TRBV18 and TRBJ2-1): NAGVMQNPRHLVRRRGQEARLRCSPMKGHSHVYWYRQLPEEGLKFMVYLQKENIIDESGMPKERFSAEFPKEGPSILRIQQVVRGDSAAYFCASSLGTTRSGYNEQFFGPGTRLTVL.

This clonotype was picked up a small number of times. The chain employs TRBV4-1 and TRBJ1-5; TRBD1 might be the D (5 bases). Trimming took 0 bases from V and 0 from J, leaving 15 bases between them. The CDR3 has 18 amino acids. CDR1 and CDR2 (germline): MGHRA, YSYEKL. The CDR3, as DNA: TGCGCCAGCAGCCAAGATCCAGGGTGGGCCTATAGCAATCAGCCCCAGCATTTT. Translation gives CASSQDPGWAYSNQPQHF.

The J gene is TRBJ2-1, the V gene TRBV5-1, with a tentative D call TRBD2 (6 bases). The V gene's germline CDR1 is SGHRS and CDR2 YFSETQ. The CDR3 runs 18 residues. The V gene lost 4 bases and the J gene lost 5 bases, with 25 bases spanning the gap. The CDR3 here is CASSQPPDSSGRHNEQFF. DNA of the CDR3: TGCGCCAGCAGCCAGCCCCCAGACAGTAGCGGAAGGCACAATGAGCAGTTCTTC.

The V call is TRBV29-1, the J call TRBJ2-7, with 9 positions matching TRBD1. The CDR3 length is 12 residues. V lost 0 bases to trimming and J lost 12 bases; unmatched junction nucleotides: 6. The germline V gene has CDR1 SQVTM and CDR2 ANQGSEA. In nucleotides, the CDR3 is TGCAGCGTTGAAGACTACAGGGGGCTGCGGTACTTC. Protein sequence: CSVEDYRGLRYF.

A few counts support this clonotype. The V call is TRBV4-2, the J call TRBJ2-1, with 9 bases lining up with TRBD2. Looked up from germline, CDR1 is LGHNA and CDR2 is YNFKEQ. CDR3 length: 14 residues. With 0 bases clipped from V and 16 bases from J, the junction kept 10 bases outside the gene matches. This chain's CDR3 is CASSQEGGTSGSFF. In DNA form, the CDR3 reads TGTGCCAGCAGCCAAGAAGGAGGCACTAGCGGGTCTTTCTTC.